This T cell receptor beta chain was profiled in a study of cytomegalovirus exposure and HLA in healthy donors. PCR primers comprised 60 Vbeta and 13 Jbeta primers. The repertoire was sequenced with immunoSEQ multiplex PCR; TCRdb's copy has only in-frame clones and lacks some. The table lists around 130,000 clones, around 70% of them singletons. J gave up 3 bases and V 6 bases, and 11 bases lay outside the gene matches. From germline, CDR1 is MDHEN and CDR2 SYDVKM. The CDR3 length is 16 residues. Only one count was recorded for this clone. The chain is built from TRBV28 and TRBJ2-5, with 9 nucleotides matching TRBD1. The specimen sequenced was PBMCs. This TCR was recovered from a man aged 40-50 years in good health and CMV-seropositive. The CDR3 loop reads CASRSPAGQGEETQYF. The CDR3 region has the DNA TGTGCCAGCAGGTCGCCGGCGGGACAGGGAGAAGAGACCCAGTACTTC.